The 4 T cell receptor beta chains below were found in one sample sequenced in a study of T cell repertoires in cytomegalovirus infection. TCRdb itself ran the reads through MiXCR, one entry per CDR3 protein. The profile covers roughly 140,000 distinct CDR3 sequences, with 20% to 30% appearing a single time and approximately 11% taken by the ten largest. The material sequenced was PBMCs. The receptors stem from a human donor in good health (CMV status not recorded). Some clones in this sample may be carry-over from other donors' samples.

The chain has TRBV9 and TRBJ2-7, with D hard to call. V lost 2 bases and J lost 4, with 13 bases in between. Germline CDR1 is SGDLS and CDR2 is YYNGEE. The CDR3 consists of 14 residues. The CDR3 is CASSVRAGSYEQYF. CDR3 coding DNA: TGTGCCAGCAGCGTCCGGGCCGGGTCTTACGAGCAGTACTTC.

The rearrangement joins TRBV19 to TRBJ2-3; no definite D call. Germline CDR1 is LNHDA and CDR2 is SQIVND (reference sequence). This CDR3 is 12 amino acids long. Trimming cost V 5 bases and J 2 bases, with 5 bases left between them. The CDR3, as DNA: TGTGCCAGTAGTGATTACACAGATACGCAGTATTTT. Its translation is CASSDYTDTQYF.

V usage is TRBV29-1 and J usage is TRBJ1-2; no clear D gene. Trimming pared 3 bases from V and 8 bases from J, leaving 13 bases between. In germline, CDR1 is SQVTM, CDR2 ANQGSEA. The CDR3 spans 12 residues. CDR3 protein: CSVDRIGKGYTF. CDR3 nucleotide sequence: TGCAGCGTTGACCGTATAGGGAAAGGCTACACCTTC.

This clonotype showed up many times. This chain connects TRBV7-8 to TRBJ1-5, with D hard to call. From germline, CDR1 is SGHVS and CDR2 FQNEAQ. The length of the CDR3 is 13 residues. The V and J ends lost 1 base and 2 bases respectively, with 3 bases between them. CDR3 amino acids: CASSLERNQPQHF. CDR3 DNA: TGTGCCAGCAGCTTAGAACGCAATCAGCCCCAGCATTTT.